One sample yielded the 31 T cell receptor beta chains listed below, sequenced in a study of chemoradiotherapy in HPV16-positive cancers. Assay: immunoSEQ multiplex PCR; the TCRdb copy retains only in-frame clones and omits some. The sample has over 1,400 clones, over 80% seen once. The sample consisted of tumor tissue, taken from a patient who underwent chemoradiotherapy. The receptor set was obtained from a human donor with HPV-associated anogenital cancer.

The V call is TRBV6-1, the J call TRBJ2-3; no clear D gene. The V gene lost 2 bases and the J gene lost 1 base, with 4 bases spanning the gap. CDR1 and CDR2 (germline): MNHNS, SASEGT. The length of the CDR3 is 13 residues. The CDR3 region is CASSEFGTDTQYF. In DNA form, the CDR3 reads TGTGCCAGCAGTGAATTCGGCACAGATACGCAGTATTTT.

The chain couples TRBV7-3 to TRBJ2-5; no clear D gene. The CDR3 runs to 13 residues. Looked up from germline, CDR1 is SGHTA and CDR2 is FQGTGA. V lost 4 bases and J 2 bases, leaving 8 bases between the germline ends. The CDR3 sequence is CASSSGKQETQYF. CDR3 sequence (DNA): TGTGCCAGCAGCTCCGGAAAGCAAGAGACCCAGTACTTC. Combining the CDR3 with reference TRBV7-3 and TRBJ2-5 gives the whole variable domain GAGVSQTPSNKVTEKGKYVELRCDPISGHTALYWYRQSLGQGPEFLIYFQGTGAADDSGLPNDRFFAVRPEGSVSTLKIQRTERGDSAVYLCASSSGKQETQYFGPGTRLLVL.

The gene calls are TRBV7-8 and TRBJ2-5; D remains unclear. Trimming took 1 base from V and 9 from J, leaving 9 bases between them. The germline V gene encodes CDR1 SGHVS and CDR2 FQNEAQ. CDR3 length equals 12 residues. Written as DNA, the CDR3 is TGTGCCAGCAGCTTAGGCCCCGCGGCCCAGTACTTC. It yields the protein CASSLGPAAQYF. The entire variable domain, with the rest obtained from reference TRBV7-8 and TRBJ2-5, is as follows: GAGVSQSPRYKVAKRGQDVALRCDPISGHVSLFWYQQALGQGPEFLTYFQNEAQLDKSGLPSDRFFAERPEGSVSTLKIQRTQQEDSAVYLCASSLGPAAQYFGPGTRLLVL.

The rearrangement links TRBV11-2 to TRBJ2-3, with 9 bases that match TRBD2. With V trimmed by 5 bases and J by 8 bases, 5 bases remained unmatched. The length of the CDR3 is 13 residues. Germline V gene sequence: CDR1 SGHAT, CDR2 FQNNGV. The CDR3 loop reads CASSKILAGTQYF. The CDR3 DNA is TGTGCCAGCAGCAAAATACTAGCGGGTACGCAGTATTTT.

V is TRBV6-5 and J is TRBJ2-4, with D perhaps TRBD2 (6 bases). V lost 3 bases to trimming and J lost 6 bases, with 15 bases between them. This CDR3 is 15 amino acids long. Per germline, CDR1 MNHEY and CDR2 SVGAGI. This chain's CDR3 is CASSYRAGRGNIQYF. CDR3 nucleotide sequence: TGTGCCAGCAGTTATCGTGCGGGGCGGGGAAACATTCAGTACTTC.

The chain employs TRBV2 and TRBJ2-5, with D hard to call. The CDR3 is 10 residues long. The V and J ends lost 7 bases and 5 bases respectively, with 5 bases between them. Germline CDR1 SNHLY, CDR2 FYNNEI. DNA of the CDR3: TGTGCCAGCAAGTGGGAGACCCAGTACTTC. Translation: CASKWETQYF.

Written as DNA, the CDR3 is TGTGCCAGCAGCTTAGGGACTAGCGGGGGGCACACCGGGGAGCTGTTTTTT. Translated: CASSLGTSGGHTGELFF. This chain connects TRBV5-4 to TRBJ2-2; 15 bases map to TRBD2. The CDR3 consists of 17 residues. Germline CDR1 SGHNT, CDR2 YYREEE (reference sequence). Unmatched junction bases numbered 2, after V lost 2 bases and J lost 3 bases.

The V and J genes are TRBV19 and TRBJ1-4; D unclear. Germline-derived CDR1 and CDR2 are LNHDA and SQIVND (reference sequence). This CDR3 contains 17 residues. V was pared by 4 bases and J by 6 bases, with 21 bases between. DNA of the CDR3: TGTGCCAGTAGTACCAGAGCGCAAAGGAGACCCCATGAAAAACTGTTTTTT. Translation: CASSTRAQRRPHEKLFF.

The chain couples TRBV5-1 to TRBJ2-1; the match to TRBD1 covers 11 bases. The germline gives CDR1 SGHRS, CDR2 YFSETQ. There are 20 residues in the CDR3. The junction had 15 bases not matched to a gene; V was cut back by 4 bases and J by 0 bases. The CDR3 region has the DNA TGCGCCAGCAGCCGGGGAGGTGGGACAGGGGGTACCAGCTCCTACAATGAGCAGTTCTTC. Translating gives CASSRGGGTGGTSSYNEQFF.

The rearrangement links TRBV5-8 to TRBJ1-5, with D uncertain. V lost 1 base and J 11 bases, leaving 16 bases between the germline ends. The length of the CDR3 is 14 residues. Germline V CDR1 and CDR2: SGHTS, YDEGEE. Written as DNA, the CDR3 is TGTGCCAGCAGCTTGATAACAGCCGAACGGGCCCAGCATTTT. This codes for CASSLITAERAQHF. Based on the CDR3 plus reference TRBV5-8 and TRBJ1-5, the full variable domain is EAGVTQSPTHLIKTRGQQATLRCSPISGHTSVYWYQQALGLGLQFLLWYDEGEERNRGNFPPRFSGRQFPNYSSELNVNALELEDSALYLCASSLITAERAQHFGDGTRLSIL.

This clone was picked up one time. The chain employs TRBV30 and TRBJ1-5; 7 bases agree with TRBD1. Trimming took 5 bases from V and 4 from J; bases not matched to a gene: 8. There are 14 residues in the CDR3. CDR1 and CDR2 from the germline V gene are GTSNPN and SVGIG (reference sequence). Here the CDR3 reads CAWQTGTENQPQHF. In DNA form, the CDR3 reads TGTGCCTGGCAAACCGGGACAGAGAATCAGCCCCAGCATTTT. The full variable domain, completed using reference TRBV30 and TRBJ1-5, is SQTIHQWPATLVQPVGSPLSLECTVEGTSNPNLYWYRQAAGRGLQLLFYSVGIGQISSEVPQNLSASRPQDRQFILSSKKLLLSDSGFYLCAWQTGTENQPQHFGDGTRLSIL.

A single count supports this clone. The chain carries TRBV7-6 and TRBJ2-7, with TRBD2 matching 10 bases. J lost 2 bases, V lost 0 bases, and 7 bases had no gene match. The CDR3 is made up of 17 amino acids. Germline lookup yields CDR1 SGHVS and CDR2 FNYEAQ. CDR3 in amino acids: CASSLATPSGGAYEQYF. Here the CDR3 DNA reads TGTGCCAGCAGCTTAGCAACCCCCAGCGGGGGGGCCTACGAGCAGTACTTC.

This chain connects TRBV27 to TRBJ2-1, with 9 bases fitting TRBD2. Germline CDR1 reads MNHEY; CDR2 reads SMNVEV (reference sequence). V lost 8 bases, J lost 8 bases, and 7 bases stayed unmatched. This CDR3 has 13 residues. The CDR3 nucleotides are TGTGCCAGCTGGCGGGGGGGCATCTATGAGCAGTTCTTC. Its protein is CASWRGGIYEQFF.

The CDR3 loop reads CASSSLGTGRTDTQYF. The CDR3 bases are TGTGCCAGCAGTTCACTTGGGACAGGGCGAACAGATACGCAGTATTTT. The rearrangement links TRBV27 to TRBJ2-3; 9 nucleotides line up with TRBD1. Germline trimming cut 4 bases from V and 3 bases from J; bases unmatched to any gene: 8. There are 16 residues in the CDR3. Germline-derived CDR1 and CDR2 are MNHEY and SMNVEV (reference sequence).

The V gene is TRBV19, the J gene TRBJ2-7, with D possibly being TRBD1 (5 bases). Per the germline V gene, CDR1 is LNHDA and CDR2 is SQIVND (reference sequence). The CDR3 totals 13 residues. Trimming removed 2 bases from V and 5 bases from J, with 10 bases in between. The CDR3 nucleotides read TGTGCCAGTAGTATAAGGGGTAGGAACGAGCAGTACTTC. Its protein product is CASSIRGRNEQYF.

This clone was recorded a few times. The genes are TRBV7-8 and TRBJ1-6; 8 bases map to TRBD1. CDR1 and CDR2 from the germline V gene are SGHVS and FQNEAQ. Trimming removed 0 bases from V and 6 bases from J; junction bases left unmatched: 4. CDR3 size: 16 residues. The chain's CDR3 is CASSLAARGPNSPLHF. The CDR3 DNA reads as TGTGCCAGCAGCTTAGCAGCCAGGGGGCCTAATTCACCCCTCCACTTT.

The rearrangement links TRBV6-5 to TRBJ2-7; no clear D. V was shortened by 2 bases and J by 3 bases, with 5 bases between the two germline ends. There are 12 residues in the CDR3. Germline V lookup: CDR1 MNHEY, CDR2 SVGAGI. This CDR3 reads CASSYNGYEQYF. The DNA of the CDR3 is TGTGCCAGCAGTTACAATGGCTACGAGCAGTACTTC.

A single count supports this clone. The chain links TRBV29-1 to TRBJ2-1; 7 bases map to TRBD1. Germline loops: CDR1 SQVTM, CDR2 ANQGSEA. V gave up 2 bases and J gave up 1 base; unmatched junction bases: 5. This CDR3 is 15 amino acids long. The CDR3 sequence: CSVERAGGSYNEQFF. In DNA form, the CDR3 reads TGCAGCGTTGAACGGGCAGGGGGATCCTACAATGAGCAGTTCTTC.

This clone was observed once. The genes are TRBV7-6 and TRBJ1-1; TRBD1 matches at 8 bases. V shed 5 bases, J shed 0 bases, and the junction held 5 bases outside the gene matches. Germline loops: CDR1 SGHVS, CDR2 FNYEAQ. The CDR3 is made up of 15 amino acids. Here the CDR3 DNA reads TGTGCCAGCAGCGCCACAGGGGGGATGAACACTGAAGCTTTCTTT. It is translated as CASSATGGMNTEAFF.

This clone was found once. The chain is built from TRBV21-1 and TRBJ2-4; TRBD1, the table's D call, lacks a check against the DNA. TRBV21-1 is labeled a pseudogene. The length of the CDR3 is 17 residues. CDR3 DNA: TGTGCCAGCAGCAAAGAGAAGGGGCACGTAGCCAAAAACATTCAGTACTTC. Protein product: CASSKEKGHVAKNIQYF.

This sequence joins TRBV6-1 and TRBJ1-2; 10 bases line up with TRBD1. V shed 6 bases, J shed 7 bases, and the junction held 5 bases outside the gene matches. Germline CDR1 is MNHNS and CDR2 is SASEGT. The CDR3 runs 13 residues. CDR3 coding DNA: TGTGCCAGCAGGGAGACAGGGGGCCGTGGCTACACCTTC. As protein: CASRETGGRGYTF.

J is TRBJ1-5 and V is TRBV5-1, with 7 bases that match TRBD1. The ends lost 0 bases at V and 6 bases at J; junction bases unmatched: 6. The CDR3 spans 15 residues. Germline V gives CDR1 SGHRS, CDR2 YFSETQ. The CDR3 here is CASSLGGGDSQPQHF. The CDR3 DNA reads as TGCGCCAGCAGCTTGGGTGGAGGGGACAGTCAGCCCCAGCATTTT. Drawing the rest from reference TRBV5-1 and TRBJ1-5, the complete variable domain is KAGVTQTPRYLIKTRGQQVTLSCSPISGHRSVSWYQQTPGQGLQFLFEYFSETQRNKGNFPGRFSGRQFSNSRSEMNVSTLELGDSALYLCASSLGGGDSQPQHFGDGTRLSIL.

CDR3 in amino acids: CASSYSKGGFGPQHF. The CDR3 bases are TGTGCCAGCAGTTACTCGAAAGGGGGCTTTGGGCCCCAGCATTTT. V and J are TRBV6-5 and TRBJ1-5, with 7 bases that match TRBD1. The germline gives CDR1 MNHEY, CDR2 SVGAGI. The ends lost 0 bases at V and 9 bases at J; junction bases unmatched: 8. This CDR3 has 15 amino acids.

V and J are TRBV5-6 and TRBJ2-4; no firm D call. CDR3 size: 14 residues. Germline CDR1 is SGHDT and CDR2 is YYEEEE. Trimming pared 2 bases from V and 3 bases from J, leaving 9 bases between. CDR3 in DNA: TGTGCCAGCAGCTTTGGGCTAGGCAAAAACATTCAGTACTTC. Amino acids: CASSFGLGKNIQYF.

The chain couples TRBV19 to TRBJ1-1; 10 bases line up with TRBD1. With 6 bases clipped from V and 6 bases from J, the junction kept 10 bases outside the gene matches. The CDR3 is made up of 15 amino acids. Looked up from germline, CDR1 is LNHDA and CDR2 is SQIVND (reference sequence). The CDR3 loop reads CASRRGGQGVAEAFF. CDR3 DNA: TGTGCCAGTAGGCGGGGTGGACAGGGGGTTGCTGAAGCTTTCTTT.

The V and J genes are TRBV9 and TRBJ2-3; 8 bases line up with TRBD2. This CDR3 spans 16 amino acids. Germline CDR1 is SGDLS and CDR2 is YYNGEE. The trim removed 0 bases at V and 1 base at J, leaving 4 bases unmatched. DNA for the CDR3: TGTGCCAGCAGCGTAGGGGATAGCGGGGGCACAGATACGCAGTATTTT. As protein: CASSVGDSGGTDTQYF.

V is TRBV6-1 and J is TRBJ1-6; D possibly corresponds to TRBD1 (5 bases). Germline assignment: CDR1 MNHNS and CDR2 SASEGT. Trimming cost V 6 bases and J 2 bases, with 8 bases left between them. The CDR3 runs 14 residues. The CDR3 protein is CASSSGPYNSPLHF. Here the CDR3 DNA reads TGTGCCAGCAGCTCGGGACCCTATAATTCACCCCTCCACTTT.

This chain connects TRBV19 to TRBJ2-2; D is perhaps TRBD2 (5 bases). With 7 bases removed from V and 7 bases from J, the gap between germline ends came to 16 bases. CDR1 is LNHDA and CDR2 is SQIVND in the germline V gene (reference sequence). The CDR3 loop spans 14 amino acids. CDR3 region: CASKSRWAGGELFF. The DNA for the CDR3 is TGTGCCAGTAAATCCCGGTGGGCGGGCGGGGAGCTGTTTTTT.

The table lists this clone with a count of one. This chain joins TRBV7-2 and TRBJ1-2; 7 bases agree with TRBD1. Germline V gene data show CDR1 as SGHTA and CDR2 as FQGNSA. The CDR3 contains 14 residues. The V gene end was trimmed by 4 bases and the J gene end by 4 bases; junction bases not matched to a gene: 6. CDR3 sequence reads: CASSSSTGTYGYTF. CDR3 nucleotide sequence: TGTGCCAGCAGCTCATCGACAGGGACCTATGGCTACACCTTC.

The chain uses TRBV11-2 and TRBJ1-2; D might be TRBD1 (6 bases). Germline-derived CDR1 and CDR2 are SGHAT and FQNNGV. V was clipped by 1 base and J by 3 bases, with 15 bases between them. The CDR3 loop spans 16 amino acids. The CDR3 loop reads CASSLAPGEKDYGYTF. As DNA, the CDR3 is TGTGCCAGCAGCTTAGCTCCAGGGGAGAAGGACTATGGCTACACCTTC.

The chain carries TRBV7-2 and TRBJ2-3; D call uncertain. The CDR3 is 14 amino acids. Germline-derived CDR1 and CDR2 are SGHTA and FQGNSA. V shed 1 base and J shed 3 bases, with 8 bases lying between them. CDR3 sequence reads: CASSLGPRTDTQYF. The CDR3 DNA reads TGTGCCAGCAGCTTAGGTCCGAGGACAGATACGCAGTATTTT.